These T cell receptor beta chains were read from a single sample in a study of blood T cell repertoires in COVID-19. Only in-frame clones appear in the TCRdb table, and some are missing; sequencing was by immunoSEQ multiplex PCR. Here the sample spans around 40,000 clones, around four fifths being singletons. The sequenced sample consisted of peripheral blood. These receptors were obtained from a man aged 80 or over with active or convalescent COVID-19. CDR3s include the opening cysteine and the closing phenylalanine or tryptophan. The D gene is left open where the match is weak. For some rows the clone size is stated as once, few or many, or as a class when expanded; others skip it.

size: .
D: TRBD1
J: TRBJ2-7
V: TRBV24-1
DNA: TGTGCCACCAGTGATCCGGGACAGGGTTACGAGCAGTACTTC
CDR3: CATSDPGQGYEQYF

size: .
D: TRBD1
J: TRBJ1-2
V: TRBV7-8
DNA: TGTGCCAGCAGCTTAGAGGGGACAGGGTTAGGCTACACCTTC
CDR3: CASSLEGTGLGYTF

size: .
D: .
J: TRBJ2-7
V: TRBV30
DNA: TGTGCCTGGAGTGTTCAGGGGTCCTACGAGCAGTACTTC
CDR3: CAWSVQGSYEQYF

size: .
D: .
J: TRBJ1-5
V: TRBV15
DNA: TGTGCCACCAGCAGAGTCCGGAATCAGCCCCAGCATTTT
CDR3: CATSRVRNQPQHF

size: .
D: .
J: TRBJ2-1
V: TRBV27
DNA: TGTGCCAGCAGTTACTCACAGGGCGACAATGAGCAGTTCTTC
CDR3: CASSYSQGDNEQFF

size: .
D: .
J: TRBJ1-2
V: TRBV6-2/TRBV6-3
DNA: TGTGCCAGCAGTTACGCGGGGGGCTACACCTTC
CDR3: CASSYAGGYTF

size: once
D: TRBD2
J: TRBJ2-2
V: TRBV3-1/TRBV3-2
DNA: TGTGCCAGCAGCCAAGAAAGGGGTTGGGGACTAGCGGGAAACACCGGGGAGCTGTTTTTT
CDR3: CASSQERGWGLAGNTGELFF

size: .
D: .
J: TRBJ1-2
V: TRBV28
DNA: TGTGCCAGCAGCGCACTGGGGACACCCTCTAACTATGGCTACACCTTC
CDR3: CASSALGTPSNYGYTF

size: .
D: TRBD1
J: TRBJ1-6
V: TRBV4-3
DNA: TGCGCCAGCAGCCAAGCCCGACAGGGGAGTAGTTCCTATAATTCACCCCTCCACTTT
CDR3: CASSQARQGSSSYNSPLHF

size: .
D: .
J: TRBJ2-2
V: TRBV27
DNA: TGTGCCAGCAGTTCCCAGACCGGGGAGCTGTTTTTT
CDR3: CASSSQTGELFF

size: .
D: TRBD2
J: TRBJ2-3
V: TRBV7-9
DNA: TGTGCCAGCAGCTCGCCGGGACTAGCGGGCCGGAATACGCAGTATTTT
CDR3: CASSSPGLAGRNTQYF

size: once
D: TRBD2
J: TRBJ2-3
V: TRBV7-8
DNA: TGTGCCAGCAGCCTGACTAGCGGGAGGACCACAGATACGCAGTATTTT
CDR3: CASSLTSGRTTDTQYF

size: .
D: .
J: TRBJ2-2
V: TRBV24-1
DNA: TGTGCCACCACATCCGGGGTCCCCGGGGAGCTGTTTTTT
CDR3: CATTSGVPGELFF

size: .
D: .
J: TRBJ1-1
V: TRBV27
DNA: TGTGCCAGCAGTTACACAGGGACCAACACTGAAGCTTTCTTT
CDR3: CASSYTGTNTEAFF

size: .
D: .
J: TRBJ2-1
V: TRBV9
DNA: TGTGCCAGCAGCGCCCGGCGGGGCCTAGAATCCTACAATGAGCAGTTCTTC
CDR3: CASSARRGLESYNEQFF

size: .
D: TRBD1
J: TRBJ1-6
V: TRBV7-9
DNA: TGTGCCAGCAGCTCGGGACAGGACAATTCACCCCTCCACTTT
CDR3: CASSSGQDNSPLHF

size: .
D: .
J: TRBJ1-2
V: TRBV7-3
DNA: TGTGCCAGCAGCTCCTCACTAACAGGGTCGGACGGCTACACCTTC
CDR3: CASSSSLTGSDGYTF

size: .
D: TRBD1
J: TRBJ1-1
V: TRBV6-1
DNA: TGTGCCAGCAGTGAAGGACAGGGGAGGACTGAAGCTTTCTTT
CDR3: CASSEGQGRTEAFF

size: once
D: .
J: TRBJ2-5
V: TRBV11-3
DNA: TGTGCCAGCAGCGGGGACTACCAAGAGACCCAGTACTTC
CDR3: CASSGDYQETQYF

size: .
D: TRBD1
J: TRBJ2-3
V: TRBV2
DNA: TGTGCCAGCAGTGAGGCTCAACAGGGGGCGCTGAAAGATACGCAGTATTTT
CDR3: CASSEAQQGALKDTQYF

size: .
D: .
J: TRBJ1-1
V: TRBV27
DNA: TGTGCCAGCAGGACAAATCGGAACACTGAAGCTTTCTTT
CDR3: CASRTNRNTEAFF

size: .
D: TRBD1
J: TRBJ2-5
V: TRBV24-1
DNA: TGTGCCACCAGTGTGACAGGGGTGACCCAGTACTTC
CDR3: CATSVTGVTQYF

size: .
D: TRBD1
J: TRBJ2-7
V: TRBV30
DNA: TGTGCCTGGAGTGCTCCCTCTGACAGGGGGTTGACCTACGAGCAGTACTTC
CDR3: CAWSAPSDRGLTYEQYF

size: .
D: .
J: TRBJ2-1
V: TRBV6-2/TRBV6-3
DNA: TGTGCCAGCAGTTACTCGCCTGTGGCGGGCCCCGGTCCATACAATGAGCAGTTCTTC
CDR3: CASSYSPVAGPGPYNEQFF

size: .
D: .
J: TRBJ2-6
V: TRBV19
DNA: TGTGCCAGTAGTATCGGGGGTTCCACTGGGGCCAACGTCCTGACTTTC
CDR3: CASSIGGSTGANVLTF

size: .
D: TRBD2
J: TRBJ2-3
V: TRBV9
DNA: TGTGCCAGCAGCGTAGGCGGACTAGCGGGAGGGGTAGATACGCAGTATTTT
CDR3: CASSVGGLAGGVDTQYF

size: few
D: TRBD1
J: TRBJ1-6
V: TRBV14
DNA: TGTGCCAGCAGCCAAGGGACAGGGCAGAATTCACCCCTCCACTTT
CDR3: CASSQGTGQNSPLHF

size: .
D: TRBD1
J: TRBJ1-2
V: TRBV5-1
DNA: TGCGCCAGCAGCCCACAGGGGTCTAACTATGGCTACACCTTC
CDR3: CASSPQGSNYGYTF

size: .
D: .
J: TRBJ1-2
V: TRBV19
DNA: TGTGCCAGTAGTCCGATACAGGGCTATGGCTACACCTTC
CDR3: CASSPIQGYGYTF